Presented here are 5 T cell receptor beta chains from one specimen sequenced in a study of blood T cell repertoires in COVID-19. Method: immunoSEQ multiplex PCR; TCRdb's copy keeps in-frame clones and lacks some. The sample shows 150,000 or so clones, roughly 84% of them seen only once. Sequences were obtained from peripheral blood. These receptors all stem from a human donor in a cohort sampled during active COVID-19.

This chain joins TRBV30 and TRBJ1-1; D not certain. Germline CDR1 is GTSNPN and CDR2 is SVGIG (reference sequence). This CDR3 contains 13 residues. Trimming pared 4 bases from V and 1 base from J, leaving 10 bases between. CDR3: CAWTRGGNTEAFF. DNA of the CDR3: TGTGCCTGGACCCGGGGAGGGAACACTGAAGCTTTCTTT.

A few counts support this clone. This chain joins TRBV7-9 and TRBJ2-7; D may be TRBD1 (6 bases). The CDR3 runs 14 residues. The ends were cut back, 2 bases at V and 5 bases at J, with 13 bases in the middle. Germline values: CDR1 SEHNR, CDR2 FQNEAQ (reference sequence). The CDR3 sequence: CASSLYNRADEQYF. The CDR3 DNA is TGTGCCAGCAGCTTATACAACAGGGCAGACGAGCAGTACTTC.

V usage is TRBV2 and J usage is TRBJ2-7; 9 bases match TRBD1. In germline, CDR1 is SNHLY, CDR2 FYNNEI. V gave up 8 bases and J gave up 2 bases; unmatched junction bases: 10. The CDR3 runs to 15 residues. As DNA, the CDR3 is TGTGCCAGCGGACCGTGGGACAGGGTCACCTACGAGCAGTACTTC. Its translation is CASGPWDRVTYEQYF.

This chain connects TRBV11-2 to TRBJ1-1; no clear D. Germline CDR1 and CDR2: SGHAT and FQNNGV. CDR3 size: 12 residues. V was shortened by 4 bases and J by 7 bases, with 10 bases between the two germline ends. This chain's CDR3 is CASSYTGNEAFF. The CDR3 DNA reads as TGTGCCAGCAGCTACACGGGAAATGAAGCTTTCTTT.

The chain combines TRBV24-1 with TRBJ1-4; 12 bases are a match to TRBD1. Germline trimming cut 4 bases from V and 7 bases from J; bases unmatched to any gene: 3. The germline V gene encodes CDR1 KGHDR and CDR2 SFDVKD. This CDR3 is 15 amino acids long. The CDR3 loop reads CATSDRDRGPEKLFF. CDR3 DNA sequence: TGTGCCACCAGTGACCGGGACAGGGGGCCTGAAAAACTGTTTTTT.